The sequence of this T cell receptor (beta chain) was determined in a study of PD-1 blockade in classical Hodgkin lymphoma. Findings and caveats of the study: Possible causes of repertoire differences, disease activity or prior therapy, remain undefined.

Points on this clone: What it binds is unknown.

Time point here: newly diagnosed, previously untreated cHL patient sample. A comparison was provided by newly diagnosed, untreated classical Hodgkin lymphoma PBMCs. Measured with immunoSEQ multiplex PCR; TCRdb has only the in-frame clones, and not every one. This repertoire shows fewer than 35,000 clones, around 94% found once; its top ten account for 2.3%. The sequencing input was peripheral blood mononuclear cells (PBMCs). The origin of this receptor is a human donor with classical Hodgkin lymphoma.

The CDR3 reads CASSHFRDGNEKLFF. The DNA for the CDR3 is TGTGCCAGCAGCCACTTCCGGGACGGGAATGAAAAACTGTTTTTT. The chain joins TRBV11-2 to TRBJ1-4; TRBD1 might be the D (5 bases). Trimming took 5 bases from V and 5 from J, leaving 15 bases between them. The CDR3 sequence is 15 residues long. The germline gives CDR1 SGHAT, CDR2 FQNNGV. Using reference TRBV11-2 and TRBJ1-4 for the parts outside the CDR3, the full variable domain is EAGVAQSPRYKIIEKRQSVAFWCNPISGHATLYWYQQILGQGPKLLIQFQNNGVVDDSQLPKDRFSAERLKGVDSTLKIQPAKLEDSAVYLCASSHFRDGNEKLFFGSGTQLSVL.